This is a list of T cell receptor beta chains from one sample in a study of control samples from healthy donors and cancer patients. Only in-frame clones appear in the TCRdb table, and some are missing; sequencing was by immunoSEQ multiplex PCR. This sample yields about 110,000 clones, of which about nine tenths are seen a single time; 7.8% belongs to the top ten. Sequencing was carried out using blood. The receptors come from a woman under 30 in good health. Both conserved end residues are part of each CDR3. Fields, in order: J gene, V gene, clone size, D gene, CDR3 protein, CDR3 DNA. D genes are given only for firm matches. Some rows have no size entry. The others give once, few or many, or a class for an expanded clone.

TRBJ1-5	TRBV10-3	NA	NA	CAISVGRGEGNQPQHF	TGTGCCATCAGTGTAGGCAGGGGAGAAGGCAATCAGCCCCAGCATTTT
TRBJ2-1	TRBV7-2	NA	NA	CASSLGDFNNEQFF	TGTGCCAGCAGCTTGGGCGATTTCAACAATGAGCAGTTCTTC
TRBJ2-7	TRBV5-6	few	TRBD1	CASSPAGTGSYEQYF	TGTGCCAGCAGCCCCGCGGGGACAGGGTCCTACGAGCAGTACTTC
TRBJ2-7	TRBV4-2	once	TRBD1	CASSQADRGLTYEQYF	TGTGCCAGCAGCCAAGCCGACAGGGGGTTAACCTACGAGCAGTACTTC
TRBJ2-7	TRBV5-1	NA	TRBD1	CASSFRDRVGDEQYF	TGCGCCAGCAGCTTCCGGGACAGGGTTGGCGACGAGCAGTACTTC
TRBJ2-4	TRBV7-9	NA	NA	CASSPGTVAKNIQYF	TGTGCCAGCAGCCCCGGGACGGTAGCCAAAAACATTCAGTACTTC
TRBJ2-1	TRBV3-1/TRBV3-2	NA	NA	CASSPVTGRESDNEQFF	TGTGCCAGCAGCCCAGTTACCGGCAGGGAAAGCGACAATGAGCAGTTCTTC
TRBJ2-7	TRBV6-2/TRBV6-3	NA	NA	CASSSAYEQYF	TGTGCCAGCAGTTCCGCCTACGAGCAGTACTTC
TRBJ1-2	TRBV4-3	NA	TRBD1	CASSQDRGPVFSGYTF	TGCGCCAGCAGCCAGGACAGGGGGCCAGTGTTTAGTGGCTACACCTTC
TRBJ1-5	TRBV28	NA	TRBD1	CASSPAGGGYQPQHF	TGTGCCAGCAGCCCCGCAGGGGGCGGATATCAGCCCCAGCATTTT
TRBJ2-7	TRBV5-5	NA	TRBD2	CASSLRREGSASYEQYF	TGCGCCAGCAGCTTGAGGAGGGAGGGATCGGCCTCCTACGAGCAGTACTTC
TRBJ1-2	TRBV28	NA	TRBD1	CASTVLRGQVRGYTF	TGTGCCAGCACCGTGCTGCGGGGACAGGTTCGTGGCTACACCTTC
TRBJ1-6	TRBV5-1	NA	NA	CASSLTGSPKPLHF	TGCGCCAGCAGCTTGACAGGCTCCCCCAAGCCCCTCCACTTT
TRBJ2-1	TRBV6-2/TRBV6-3	NA	NA	CASSYGTGSYNEQFF	TGTGCCAGCAGTTATGGGACCGGCTCCTACAATGAGCAGTTCTTC
TRBJ2-1	TRBV5-1	once	TRBD2	CASSSPGGRASGEQFF	TGCGCCAGCAGCTCGCCTGGCGGGAGGGCCTCTGGTGAGCAGTTCTTC
TRBJ2-1	TRBV3-1/TRBV3-2	NA	TRBD2	CASGGGYNEQFF	TGTGCCAGCGGCGGGGGCTACAATGAGCAGTTCTTC
TRBJ1-4	TRBV19	NA	NA	CASSPGDRTEKLFF	TGTGCCAGTAGTCCCGGCGACAGGACTGAAAAACTGTTTTTT
TRBJ2-1	TRBV7-9	NA	NA	CASSPRLKRANNEQFF	TGTGCCAGCAGCCCCCGTTTGAAGCGGGCTAACAATGAGCAGTTCTTC
TRBJ2-2	TRBV2	NA	NA	CASVRDSRDKGVQFHAGELFF	TGTGCCAGCGTACGCGACTCCCGGGACAAGGGCGTCCAATTTCACGCCGGGGAGCTGTTTTTT
TRBJ1-5	TRBV28	NA	NA	CASSLTGAGSLGPQHF	TGTGCCAGCAGTTTGACGGGGGCTGGCTCCCTTGGGCCCCAGCATTTT
TRBJ2-3	TRBV28	NA	NA	CASSSQSDTQYF	TGTGCCAGCAGTTCCCAATCAGATACGCAGTATTTT
TRBJ1-3	TRBV5-1	few	TRBD1	CASSPRTGGSGNTIYF	TGCGCCAGCAGCCCGCGGACAGGAGGCTCTGGAAACACCATATATTTT
TRBJ2-4	TRBV7-2	NA	NA	CASSLGAGKGENIQYF	TGTGCCAGCAGCTTAGGGGCGGGGAAAGGGGAAAACATTCAGTACTTC
TRBJ2-5	TRBV30	NA	TRBD1	CAWSLGLGQGILIAQETQYF	TGTGCCTGGAGTTTGGGGCTGGGACAGGGGATCCTAATCGCACAAGAGACCCAGTACTTC
TRBJ1-2	TRBV30	NA	NA	CAAGGYTF	TGTGCCGCGGGTGGCTACACCTTC
TRBJ2-7	TRBV4-2	NA	NA	CASSQDGPRVVMRQVVHSYEQYF	TGTGCCAGCAGCCAAGACGGCCCGCGGGTCGTGATGCGCCAGGTCGTTCACTCCTACGAGCAGTACTTC
TRBJ2-7	TRBV28	NA	NA	CASLPGTRYEQYF	TGTGCCAGCCTCCCCGGGACACGGTACGAGCAGTACTTC
TRBJ1-4	TRBV27	NA	NA	CASSPYRATNEKLFF	TGTGCCAGCAGTCCATACAGGGCAACTAATGAAAAACTGTTTTTT
TRBJ2-1	TRBV28	NA	TRBD2	CASSMPGLAGYNEQFF	TGTGCCAGCAGCATGCCGGGACTAGCGGGATACAATGAGCAGTTCTTC
TRBJ1-3	TRBV7-9	NA	NA	CASSLELRASGGNTIYF	TGTGCCAGCAGCTTAGAGCTTCGGGCGTCAGGTGGAAACACCATATATTTT
TRBJ1-2	TRBV29-1	NA	NA	CSVESQGGYTF	TGCAGCGTTGAGTCCCAGGGGGGCTACACCTTC
TRBJ2-5	TRBV7-8	once	TRBD2	CASSLGLAGIGETQYF	TGTGCCAGCAGCCTCGGACTAGCGGGGATTGGAGAGACCCAGTACTTC
TRBJ1-1	TRBV28	NA	NA	CASSLFRRYTEAFF	TGTGCCAGCAGTTTATTTCGCCGATACACTGAAGCTTTCTTT
TRBJ2-3	TRBV4-3	NA	TRBD2	CASSHFLRGGGDTQYF	TGCGCCAGCAGCCACTTCCTCCGGGGGGGCGGAGATACGCAGTATTTT
TRBJ1-2	TRBV7-2	NA	NA	CASSLEGTSAGYTF	TGTGCCAGCAGCTTAGAAGGGACGTCGGCCGGCTACACCTTC
TRBJ2-7	TRBV20-1	NA	NA	CSAPSADEQYF	TGCAGTGCCCCCAGTGCGGACGAGCAGTACTTC
TRBJ1-6	TRBV5-1	NA	NA	CASSLDWDLNSPLHF	TGCGCCAGCAGCTTGGATTGGGACCTAAATTCACCCCTCCACTTT
TRBJ1-2	TRBV3-1/TRBV3-2	NA	NA	CASSHGENYGYTF	TGTGCCAGCAGCCATGGGGAAAACTATGGCTACACCTTC
TRBJ2-2	TRBV7-2	NA	NA	CASSLEGTRPTGELFF	TGTGCCAGCAGCTTAGAAGGGACGCGACCCACCGGGGAGCTGTTTTTT
TRBJ2-3	TRBV4-3	NA	NA	CASSPMPSSTDTQYF	TGCGCCAGCAGTCCTATGCCTTCTAGCACAGATACGCAGTATTTT
TRBJ2-5	TRBV7-3	NA	TRBD2	CASSHHPHLAGGQQETQYF	TGTGCCAGCAGCCACCATCCACATCTAGCGGGGGGGCAACAAGAGACCCAGTACTTC
TRBJ1-2	TRBV7-2	NA	NA	CASRSNRGGYTF	TGTGCCAGCAGGTCAAATAGGGGGGGCTACACCTTC
TRBJ2-7	TRBV9	NA	TRBD1	CASSRGQGVYEQYF	TGTGCCAGCAGCCGAGGTCAGGGGGTATACGAGCAGTACTTC
TRBJ2-7	TRBV4-1	NA	NA	CASSQVWPRRVYEQYF	TGCGCCAGCAGCCAGGTCTGGCCTCGACGGGTTTACGAGCAGTACTTC
TRBJ1-4	TRBV19	NA	NA	CGVAGIPNEKLFF	TGTGGGGTCGCCGGGATCCCTAATGAAAAACTGTTTTTT
TRBJ1-4	TRBV6-6	NA	TRBD1	CASSYSGGEKLFF	TGTGCCAGCAGTTACTCAGGGGGCGAAAAACTGTTTTTT
TRBJ2-2	TRBV5-1	once	TRBD2	CASSLELAGGTGELFF	TGCGCCAGCAGCTTGGAGCTAGCGGGTGGGACCGGGGAGCTGTTTTTT
TRBJ2-7	TRBV4-2	NA	NA	CASSQGTLNYEQYF	TGTGCCAGCAGCCAAGGGACCCTGAACTACGAGCAGTACTTC
TRBJ2-5	TRBV3-1/TRBV3-2	NA	NA	CASCLLHQETQYF	TGTGCCAGCTGCCTACTTCATCAAGAGACCCAGTACTTC
TRBJ1-5	TRBV5-1	NA	NA	CASSLGEPYSNQPQHF	TGCGCCAGCAGCTTGGGTGAACCCTATAGCAATCAGCCCCAGCATTTT
TRBJ1-1	TRBV27	NA	NA	CASRPSAWDTEAFF	TGTGCCAGCAGGCCCTCCGCTTGGGACACTGAAGCTTTCTTT
TRBJ2-1	TRBV6-2/TRBV6-3	NA	TRBD2	CASSYSEREGPNEQFF	TGTGCCAGCAGTTACTCTGAGCGGGAGGGCCCGAATGAGCAGTTCTTC
TRBJ1-4	TRBV9	NA	TRBD1	CASSTGQGSKANEKLFF	TGTGCCAGCAGCACGGGACAGGGGAGTAAGGCTAATGAAAAACTGTTTTTT
TRBJ2-5	TRBV7-2	once	TRBD2	CASSVRLAQETQYF	TGTGCCAGCAGCGTCCGACTAGCCCAAGAGACCCAGTACTTC
TRBJ2-5	TRBV7-2	NA	NA	CASSYSGQETQYF	TGTGCCAGCAGCTACTCCGGGCAAGAGACCCAGTACTTC
TRBJ1-4	TRBV7-9	NA	NA	CASSTRQAPNEKLFF	TGTGCCAGCAGCACTCGACAGGCGCCTAATGAAAAACTGTTTTTT
TRBJ1-2	TRBV19	NA	TRBD1	CASSRQGSSYGYTF	TGTGCCAGTAGCCGACAGGGTTCCAGCTATGGCTACACCTTC
TRBJ2-5	TRBV11-2	NA	TRBD1	CASSQGGETQYF	TGTGCCAGCAGCCAAGGGGGCGAGACCCAGTACTTC
TRBJ2-1	TRBV25-1	NA	NA	CASSESPDGGLYNEQFF	TGTGCCAGCAGTGAATCCCCTGATGGGGGCCTCTACAATGAGCAGTTCTTC